The clone carrying this T cell receptor (beta chain) showed up just a few times. Its cognate antigen is unknown. The source of the sample is a study of vaccination and CD4 T cells after COVID-19. At the level of the study: In culture, cells were exposed to overlapping spike peptides from SARS-CoV-2, HCoV-NL63, HCoV-OC43 and HCoV-229E. Study-wide results and caveats: The study sampled relatively few convalescent patients and omitted early post-infection timepoints. From a median of about 20 to 38, SARS-CoV-2-reactive clonotypes increased, though not significantly.

Treatment reported: roughly 10-day PBMC culture with coronavirus spike peptide pools or control peptides (ViraFEST assay). Peptide-pool expansion of antigen-specific T cells preceded TCR sequencing in ViraFEST. Oncomine TCR Beta short-read sequencing was applied to DNA from cultured CD4+ T cells. TCRdb passed the PCR reads through MiXCR, listing each CDR3 protein once. The sample has 6,500 to 9,500 distinct CDR3 sequences, 45% to 65% seen once. V lost 4 bases, J lost 4 bases, and 10 bases stayed unmatched. Germline V lookup: CDR1 SEHNR, CDR2 FQNEAQ (reference sequence). The CDR3 has 16 amino acids. This chain uses TRBV7-9 with TRBJ2-5; 9 positions agree with TRBD2. The sample comprised CD4+ T cells from blood, cultured in vitro. The clonotype comes from a human donor who had recovered from COVID-19. CDR3 protein: CASSSLSAGGRETQYF. CDR3 nucleotide sequence: TGTGCCAGCAGCTCACTCTCGGCGGGGGGGCGAGAGACCCAGTACTTC.